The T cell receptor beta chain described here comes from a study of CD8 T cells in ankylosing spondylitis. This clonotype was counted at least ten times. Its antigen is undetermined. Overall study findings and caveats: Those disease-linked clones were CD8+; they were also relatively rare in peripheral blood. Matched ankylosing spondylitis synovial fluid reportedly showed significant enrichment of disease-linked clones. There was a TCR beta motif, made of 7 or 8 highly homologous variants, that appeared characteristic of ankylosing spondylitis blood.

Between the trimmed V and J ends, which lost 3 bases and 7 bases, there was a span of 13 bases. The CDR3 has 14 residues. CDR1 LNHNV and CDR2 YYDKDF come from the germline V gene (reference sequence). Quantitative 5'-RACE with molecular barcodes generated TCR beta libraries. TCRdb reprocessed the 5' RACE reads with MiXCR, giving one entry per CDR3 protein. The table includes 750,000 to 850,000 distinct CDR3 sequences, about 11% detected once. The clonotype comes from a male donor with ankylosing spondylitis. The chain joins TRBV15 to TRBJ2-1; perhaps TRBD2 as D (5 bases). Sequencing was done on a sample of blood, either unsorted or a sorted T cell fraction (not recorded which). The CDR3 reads CATSSRGFDNEQFF. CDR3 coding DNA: TGTGCCACCAGCAGTAGAGGGTTTGATAATGAGCAGTTCTTC. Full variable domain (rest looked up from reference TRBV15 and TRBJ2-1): DAMVIQNPRYQVTQFGKPVTLSCSQTLNHNVMYWYQQKSSQAPKLLFHYYDKDFNNEADTPDNFQSRRPNTSFCFLDIRSPGLGDTAMYLCATSSRGFDNEQFFGPGTRLTVL.